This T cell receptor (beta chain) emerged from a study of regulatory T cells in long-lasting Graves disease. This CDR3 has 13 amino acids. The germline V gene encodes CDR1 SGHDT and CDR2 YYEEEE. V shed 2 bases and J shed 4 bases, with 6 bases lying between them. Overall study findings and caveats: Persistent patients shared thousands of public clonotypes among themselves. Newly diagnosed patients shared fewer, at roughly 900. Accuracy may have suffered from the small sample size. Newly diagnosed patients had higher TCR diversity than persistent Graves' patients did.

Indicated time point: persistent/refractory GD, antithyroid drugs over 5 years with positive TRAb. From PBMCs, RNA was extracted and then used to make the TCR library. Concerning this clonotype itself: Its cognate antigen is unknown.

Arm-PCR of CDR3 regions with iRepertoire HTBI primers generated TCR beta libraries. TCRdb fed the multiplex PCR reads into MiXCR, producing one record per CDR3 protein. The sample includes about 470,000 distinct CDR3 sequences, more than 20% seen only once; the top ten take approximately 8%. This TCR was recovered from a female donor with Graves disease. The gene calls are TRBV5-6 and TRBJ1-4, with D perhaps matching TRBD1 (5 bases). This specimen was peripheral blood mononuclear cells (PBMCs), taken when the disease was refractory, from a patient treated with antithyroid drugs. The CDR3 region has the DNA TGTGCCAGCAGCTTCGGGGGTAATGAAAAACTGTTTTTT. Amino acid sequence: CASSFGGNEKLFF.